This paragraph covers one T cell receptor (beta chain) sequence. Its antigen is not known. PCR employed 60 Vbeta and 13 Jbeta primers. Profiled with immunoSEQ multiplex PCR; TCRdb holds only in-frame clones, not every one. Its table lists about 170,000 clones. This entry belongs to a study of cytomegalovirus exposure and HLA in healthy donors. Findings and caveats of the study: Researchers had no immune exposure information except CMV serostatus available. Prior analysis indicated that the majority of TCR beta V segments exhibited productivity approximately 87% or approximately 30% of the time.

This CDR3 is built from 16 residues. Germline V gene data show CDR1 as MGHRA and CDR2 as YSYEKL. The V segment lost 2 bases and the J segment 8 bases; nucleotides outside the gene matches: 8. Despite likely unrecorded immune exposures, the donors were nominally healthy at the time of sampling. The sequencing sample was made of PBMCs. The rearrangement joins TRBV4-1 to TRBJ1-4, with 10 bases identical to TRBD1. This TCR was recovered from a woman between 18 and 30 years old in good health and CMV-seropositive. CDR3 DNA: TGCGCCAGCAGCCAACCCCCGACAGGGGGCGGAGAAAAACTGTTTTTT. Amino acid sequence: CASSQPPTGGGEKLFF.